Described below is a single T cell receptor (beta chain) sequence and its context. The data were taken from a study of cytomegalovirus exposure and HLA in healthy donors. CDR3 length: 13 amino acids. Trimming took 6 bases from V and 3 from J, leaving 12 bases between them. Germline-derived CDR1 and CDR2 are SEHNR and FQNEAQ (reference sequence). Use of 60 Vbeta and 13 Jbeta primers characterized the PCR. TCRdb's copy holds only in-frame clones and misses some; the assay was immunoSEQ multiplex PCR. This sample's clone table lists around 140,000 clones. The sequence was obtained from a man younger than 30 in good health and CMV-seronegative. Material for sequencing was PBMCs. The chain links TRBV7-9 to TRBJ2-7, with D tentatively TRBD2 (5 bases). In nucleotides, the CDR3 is TGTGCCAGCAGGAAACCGACTAACTACGAGCAGTACTTC. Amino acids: CASRKPTNYEQYF.